The text below deals with one T cell receptor beta chain. This record comes from a study of blood T cell repertoires in COVID-19. This CDR3 has 16 residues. Germline V gene data show CDR1 as LNHDA and CDR2 as SQIVND (reference sequence). V dropped 1 base and J dropped 0 bases, with 10 bases sitting between them. As originally analysed: Amplification from reference gene primers served as the basis for estimated nucleated cell counts. TCRdb's table, derived via immunoSEQ multiplex PCR, lists solely in-frame clones and lacks some. The V and J calls and clone size come from that table; D and trimming were worked out from the DNA. The sample records more than 65,000 clones, around three quarters being singletons.

V and J are TRBV19 and TRBJ1-5, with D possibly TRBD1 on 6 matching bases. The sequence was collected from a man aged 55 to 69 with acute or convalescent COVID-19. Sequenced: peripheral blood. The CDR3 sequence: CASSIGQVISNQPQHF. The CDR3 coding sequence is TGTGCCAGTAGTATAGGACAGGTTATTAGCAATCAGCCCCAGCATTTT.